This T cell receptor (beta chain) was identified during a study of T cell responses to AZD1222 COVID-19 vaccine. Study observations and caveats: Two doses of AZD1222 preceded a rise in Spike-specific TCR breadth and depth. The CD4 TCRs associated with vaccination extended across spike and predominated at 160-218 and 743-854. Seropositive AZD1222 recipients at baseline numbered only 6 or 7.

Germline V lookup: CDR1 SNHLY, CDR2 FYNNEI. The CDR3 is 15 residues long. V lost 2 bases to trimming and J lost 0 bases, with 10 bases between them. Comments on this clone: What it binds is unknown.

TCRdb's table, derived via immunoSEQ multiplex PCR, lists solely in-frame clones and lacks some. Among some 120,000 clones, approximately 85% were seen once, and the ten largest hold less than 5.5%. This receptor was obtained from an adult who received the AZD1222 COVID-19 vaccine. V gene TRBV2 combines with J gene TRBJ1-1, with D possibly being TRBD1 (5 bases). The sequenced sample was peripheral blood, obtained 28 days after the second AZD1222 dose. CDR3: CASSERGVLNTEAFF. In nucleotides, the CDR3 is TGTGCCAGCAGTGAAAGGGGCGTGTTGAACACTGAAGCTTTCTTT.